These 32 T cell receptor beta chains share one sample of origin, sequenced in a study of blood T cells in healthy people across ages. PCR was performed a second time for roughly 7 to 11 cycles using a sample-barcoded 5' primer and a J-beta primer mix. From the 5' RACE reads, TCRdb called clonotypes with MiXCR, one entry per CDR3 protein. This table holds about 900,000 distinct CDR3 sequences, 62% found once. Sequences were obtained from blood. The receptor source for this set is a man aged 30 to 39 in good health.

The chain links TRBV11-2 to TRBJ2-5, with D tentatively TRBD1 (5 bases). Germline lookup yields CDR1 SGHAT and CDR2 FQNNGV. The CDR3 loop spans 15 amino acids. Trimming took 3 bases from V and 11 from J, leaving 22 bases between them. As DNA, the CDR3 is TGTGCCAGCAGCTTGTGGGCCGGACAACCCGGAGAGCAGTACTTC. Amino acid sequence: CASSLWAGQPGEQYF.

The rearrangement uses TRBV20-1 and TRBJ2-1; 7 bases map to TRBD2. Germline V gives CDR1 DFQATT, CDR2 SNEGSKA (reference sequence). The CDR3 consists of 13 residues. With V trimmed by 6 bases and J by 3 bases, 5 bases remained unmatched. The CDR3 is CSAVGGGYNEQFF. The CDR3 bases are TGCAGTGCCGTGGGCGGGGGCTACAATGAGCAGTTCTTC.

J is TRBJ2-7 and V is TRBV10-3, with 9 positions matching TRBD1. This CDR3 is 15 amino acids long. Germline CDR1 and CDR2: ENHRY and SYGVKD. After removal of 11 bases from V and 1 base from J, the junction contained 12 bases not matched to a gene. CDR3 sequence reads: CAAYRQGEFSYEQYF. The CDR3 DNA reads TGTGCCGCATACCGACAGGGGGAATTTTCCTACGAGCAGTACTTC.

The chain uses TRBV12-3 or TRBV12-4 and TRBJ1-2; the D is unclear. Trimming took off 10 bases at V and 2 bases at J, with 11 bases between the two ends. The CDR3 consists of 12 residues. The CDR3 nucleotides read TGTGCCATCCAGGTTAGAAACTATGGCTACACCTTC. It encodes CAIQVRNYGYTF.

V gene TRBV20-1 combines with J gene TRBJ2-1; 11 nucleotides align to TRBD2. The J call could be wrong; TRBJ2-7 is a better fit for the DNA end. Germline-derived CDR1 and CDR2 are DFQATT and SNEGSKA (reference sequence). The CDR3 spans 16 residues. The CDR3 reads CSAYSGGAKSYNEQYF. CDR3 in DNA: TGCAGTGCTTATAGCGGGGGGGCCAAGTCCTACAATGAGCAGTACTTC.

In its sample, this clonotype was seen once. The gene calls are TRBV20-1 and TRBJ1-5, with a weak D call TRBD1 (5 bases). The CDR3 has 12 residues. Per the germline V gene, CDR1 is DFQATT and CDR2 is SNEGSKA (reference sequence). The CDR3 DNA reads as TGCAGCAGCGGGACCCATAACCAGCCCCAGCATTTT. This translates into CSSGTHNQPQHF.

V gene TRBV7-9 combines with J gene TRBJ2-1, with 9 bases aligning to TRBD2. V lost 5 bases to trimming and J lost 10 bases; unmatched junction nucleotides: 3. Germline CDR1 is SEHNR and CDR2 is FQNEAQ (reference sequence). The CDR3 has 12 residues. CDR3 sequence reads: CASSPGLAEQFF. DNA for the CDR3: TGTGCCAGCAGCCCCGGACTAGCGGAGCAGTTCTTC.

The rearrangement links TRBV21-1 to TRBJ2-5; TRBD2, the table's D call, lacks a check against the DNA. TRBV21-1 is flagged as a pseudogene. CDR3 length: 18 amino acids. The CDR3 here is CASSKRFGAGEDQETQYF. The CDR3 nucleotides are TGTGCCAGCAGCAAACGTTTCGGCGCGGGGGAGGACCAAGAGACCCAGTACTTC.

The chain combines TRBV6-5 with TRBJ2-2; D possibly matches TRBD1 or TRBD2 (5 bases each). CDR3 length equals 14 residues. Trimming shortened V by 4 bases and J by 4 bases, and 10 bases separated the two germline ends. The germline V gene has CDR1 MNHEY and CDR2 SVGAGI. The CDR3 here is CASSSSGPTGELFF. For the CDR3, the DNA is TGTGCCAGCAGTTCGTCGGGGCCCACCGGGGAGCTGTTTTTT.

The sample holds many counts of this clonotype. The rearrangement joins TRBV20-1 to TRBJ2-3; 10 bases align to TRBD2. The CDR3 spans 15 residues. After removal of 5 bases from V and 9 bases from J, the junction contained 14 bases not matched to a gene. Germline V gene data show CDR1 as DFQATT and CDR2 as SNEGSKA (reference sequence). The CDR3 sequence: CSAPALAGVVRTQYF. As DNA, the CDR3 is TGCAGTGCTCCCGCTCTAGCGGGGGTAGTTCGGACGCAGTATTTT.

This chain uses TRBV27 with TRBJ2-5, with D uncertain. Judging by the DNA end, TRBJ2-7 fits better; the J call may be wrong. In germline, CDR1 is MNHEY, CDR2 SMNVEV (reference sequence). The CDR3 spans 13 residues. CDR3 residues: CASSPHSAYEQYF. CDR3 nucleotides: TGTGCCAGCAGTCCCCACAGTGCTTACGAGCAGTACTTC.

This sequence joins TRBV4-2 and TRBJ2-7; maybe TRBD2 (6 bases). The J call is uncertain, as TRBJ2-4 better fits the DNA end. Germline lookup yields CDR1 LGHNA and CDR2 YNFKEQ. The CDR3 has 17 amino acids. Here the CDR3 reads CASSQVTDGREGYIQYF. In DNA form, the CDR3 reads TGTGCCAGCAGCCAAGTAACGGACGGGAGAGAAGGATACATTCAGTACTTC.

The V gene is TRBV7-3, the J gene TRBJ2-3; D may correspond to TRBD1 or TRBD2 (5 bases each). The CDR3 spans 15 residues. The germline CDR1 and CDR2 sequences are SGHTA and FQGTGA. V gave up 3 bases and J gave up 2 bases, with 12 bases separating them. CDR3 DNA sequence: TGTGCCAGCAGCTTGAGGGGCATGCTCACAGATACGCAGTATTTT. It specifies CASSLRGMLTDTQYF.

The chain joins TRBV6-6 to TRBJ1-3; D is uncertain. The CDR3 loop spans 15 amino acids. Between the trimmed V and J ends, which lost 5 bases and 3 bases, there was a span of 14 bases. Germline CDR1 reads MNHNY; CDR2 reads SVGAGI (reference sequence). CDR3 protein: CASSRPERLGNTIYF. The CDR3 coding sequence is TGTGCCAGCAGTCGACCCGAAAGACTTGGAAACACCATATATTTT.

V usage is TRBV6-5 and J usage is TRBJ2-5, with unresolved D. Deletions cut 5 bases from V and 1 base from J, with 8 bases between. The germline V gene encodes CDR1 MNHEY and CDR2 SVGAGI. This CDR3 contains 13 residues. CDR3 DNA: TGTGCCAGCAGTGCTCTCATCCAAGAGACCCAGTACTTC. Its translation is CASSALIQETQYF.

With respect to this clonotype: A much more abundant neighbour one base away suggests this may be a read error. The CDR3 is CSVGAWGEETQFF. CDR3 bases: TGCAGCGTTGGAGCATGGGGGGAGGAGACCCAGTTCTTC. V usage is TRBV29-1 and J usage is TRBJ2-1, with TRBD2 as a possible D gene (6 bases). V was pared by 4 bases and J by 13 bases, with 20 bases between. The CDR3 extends over 13 amino acids. CDR1 SQVTM and CDR2 ANQGSEA come from the germline V gene.

This clonotype was seen at least ten times. This chain links TRBV7-2 with TRBJ2-5; D gene uncertain. The germline V gene has CDR1 SGHTA and CDR2 FQGNSA. V was clipped by 3 bases and J by 4 bases, with 6 bases between them. The length of the CDR3 is 12 residues. The DNA for the CDR3 is TGTGCCAGCAGCTTGGGTGTAGAGACCCAGTACTTC. Translation: CASSLGVETQYF.

On this clonotype: This sequence may be a read error, since a much larger clone differs from it by one base. The rearrangement uses TRBV7-9 and TRBJ1-1; 7 bases are shared with TRBD1. Germline values: CDR1 SEHNR, CDR2 FQNEAQ (reference sequence). The CDR3 spans 13 residues. V lost 3 bases, J lost 3 bases, and 1 base stayed unmatched. The CDR3 nucleotides are TGTGCCAGCAGCTTCACAGGGGACACTGAAGCTTTCTTT. Protein: CASSFTGDTEAFF. The full variable domain, rest sourced from reference TRBV7-9 and TRBJ1-1, is DTGVSQNPRHKITKRGQNVTFRCDPISEHNRLYWYRQTLGQGPEFLTYFQNEAQLEKSRLLSDRFSAERPKGSFSTLEIQRTEQGDSAMYLCASSFTGDTEAFFGQGTRLTVV.

The rearrangement links TRBV10-3 to TRBJ1-2, with D possibly TRBD1 on 5 matching bases. This CDR3 region has 17 residues. Trimming took off 0 bases at V and 4 bases at J, with 18 bases between the two ends. The germline gives CDR1 ENHRY, CDR2 SYGVKD. The chain's CDR3 is CAISESSSPGPGYGYTF. CDR3 in DNA: TGTGCCATCAGTGAGTCCTCTAGTCCGGGGCCAGGCTATGGCTACACCTTC.

This clonotype was found once. This chain connects TRBV24-1 to TRBJ1-2; 11 bases align to TRBD1. CDR1 is KGHDR and CDR2 is SFDVKD in the germline V gene. This CDR3 is 17 amino acids long. After removal of 4 bases from V and 3 bases from J, the junction contained 9 bases not matched to a gene. The CDR3 DNA follows: TGTGCCACCAGTGAAGCAGCCCCGGGACAGGGGGACTATGGCTACACCTTC. It is translated as CATSEAAPGQGDYGYTF.

J is TRBJ1-5 and V is TRBV30, with D hard to call. From germline, CDR1 is GTSNPN and CDR2 SVGIG (reference sequence). The CDR3 contains 13 residues. V lost 0 bases and J 6 bases, leaving 9 bases between the germline ends. CDR3: CAWSVRGSQPQHF. The CDR3 DNA reads as TGTGCCTGGAGTGTCAGAGGGAGTCAGCCCCAGCATTTT. Full variable domain (rest looked up from reference TRBV30 and TRBJ1-5): SQTIHQWPATLVQPVGSPLSLECTVEGTSNPNLYWYRQAAGRGLQLLFYSVGIGQISSEVPQNLSASRPQDRQFILSSKKLLLSDSGFYLCAWSVRGSQPQHFGDGTRLSIL.

In its sample, this clonotype was seen many times. The rearrangement links TRBV14 to TRBJ2-5, with unresolved D. Germline assignment: CDR1 SGHDN and CDR2 FVKESK. The CDR3 contains 13 residues. V gave up 4 bases and J gave up 5 bases, with 11 bases separating them. The CDR3: CASSPRPRETQYF. CDR3 sequence (DNA): TGTGCCAGCAGCCCACGGCCTAGGGAGACCCAGTACTTC.

J is TRBJ2-5 and V is TRBV27, with 9 bases identical to TRBD2. Gene TRBJ2-7 matches the end of the DNA better, so the J call may be wrong. The CDR3 contains 16 residues. The germline V gene has CDR1 MNHEY and CDR2 SMNVEV (reference sequence). CDR3 DNA: TGTGCCAGCAGTTTATCGTTAGCGGGGGCGATCTACGAGCAGTACTTC. Protein: CASSLSLAGAIYEQYF.

The chain recombines TRBV25-1 with TRBJ1-2, with a weak D call TRBD1 (5 bases). V lost 4 bases and J 6 bases, leaving 18 bases between the germline ends. This CDR3 has 15 amino acids. Per the germline V gene, CDR1 is MGHDK and CDR2 is SYGVNS. CDR3 DNA sequence: TGTGCCAGCAGTGCCCTTGGGAGGGGCCTAGATGGCTACACCTTC. Amino acid sequence: CASSALGRGLDGYTF.

This clonotype was seen a few times. The chain recombines TRBV12-3 or TRBV12-4 with TRBJ2-6, with D perhaps matching TRBD2 (5 bases). CDR3 size: 16 residues. Trimming removed 1 base from V and 0 bases from J, with 7 bases in between. CDR3 region: CASSLGRGSGANVLTF. CDR3 DNA sequence: TGTGCCAGCAGTTTAGGCCGGGGCTCTGGGGCCAACGTCCTGACTTTC.

A few counts support this clonotype. The chain links TRBV12-3 or TRBV12-4 to TRBJ2-1; 8 bases are a match to TRBD1. V was pared by 6 bases and J by 4 bases, with 8 bases of the junction left unmatched. There are 15 residues in the CDR3. DNA for the CDR3: TGTGCCAGCAGACCAGGACAGGGCGCATACAATGAGCAGTTCTTC. Protein: CASRPGQGAYNEQFF.

The chain uses TRBV4-3 and TRBJ1-2; D remains ambiguous. V was shortened by 1 base and J by 1 base, with 10 bases between the two germline ends. Germline assignment: CDR1 LGHNA and CDR2 YSLEER. The CDR3 length is 15 residues. CDR3 in amino acids: CASSQVNRDNYGYTF. CDR3 nucleotides: TGCGCCAGCAGCCAAGTGAATCGGGATAACTATGGCTACACCTTC.

With respect to this clonotype: Given a much more abundant clone one base away, this may be a read error. The chain uses TRBV20-1 and TRBJ1-2; D perhaps matches TRBD1 (6 bases). Germline-derived CDR1 and CDR2 are DFQATT and SNEGSKA (reference sequence). The CDR3 covers 13 residues. This CDR3 is CSTRDIYTYGHTF. CDR3 sequence (DNA): TGCAGTACGAGGGACATCTATACCTATGGCCACACCTTC.

This chain connects TRBV6-1 to TRBJ1-2; unclear D gene. The V end was cut by 3 bases, the J end by 0 bases, with 17 bases between. From germline, CDR1 is MNHNS and CDR2 SASEGT. CDR3 size: 17 residues. The CDR3 spells CASSDGSKVLANYGYTF. The CDR3 coding sequence is TGTGCCAGCAGTGATGGCAGCAAGGTACTAGCTAACTATGGCTACACCTTC.

The V call is TRBV12-5, the J call TRBJ1-1; the D gene is possibly TRBD1 (5 bases). Germline loops: CDR1 LGHNT, CDR2 FRNRAP. V lost 7 bases and J lost 4, with 13 bases in between. The CDR3 extends over 13 amino acids. CDR3 protein: CASAAGDATEAFF. CDR3 bases: TGTGCTAGTGCCGCGGGGGACGCCACTGAAGCTTTCTTT. The full variable domain, its missing parts supplied by reference TRBV12-5 and TRBJ1-1, is DARVTQTPRHKVTEMGQEVTMRCQPILGHNTVFWYRQTMMQGLELLAYFRNRAPLDDSGMPKDRFSAEMPDATLATLKIQPSEPRDSAVYFCASAAGDATEAFFGQGTRLTVV.

To note about this clonotype: The junction departs from germline at one end; a sequencing error may be responsible. The chain recombines TRBV2 with TRBJ2-4; D might be TRBD1 (5 bases). CDR3 length: 15 residues. In germline, CDR1 is SNHLY, CDR2 FYNNEI. CDR3 protein: CPSSEFPEGENIQYF. CDR3 DNA: TGTCCCAGCAGTGAATTCCCGGAAGGGGAAAACATTCAGTACTTC. Full variable domain (remainder filled in from reference TRBV2 and TRBJ2-4): EPEVTQTPSHQVTQMGQEVILRCVPISNHLYFYWYRQILGQKVEFLVSFYNNEISEKSEIFDDQFSVERPDGSNFTLKIRSTKLEDSAMYFCPSSEFPEGENIQYFGAGTRLSVL.

This clonotype was seen only once. The chain combines TRBV6-2 or TRBV6-3 with TRBJ2-3; the match to TRBD1 covers 7 bases. CDR1 MNHEY and CDR2 SVGEGT come from the germline V gene. CDR3 size: 14 residues. The V and J ends lost 10 bases and 3 bases, in that order; junction bases with no gene match: 10. The CDR3 coding sequence is TGTGCCATCGGTTTACAGGGGAGTACAGATACGCAGTATTTT. It encodes CAIGLQGSTDTQYF.